What follows are 24 T cell receptor beta chains derived from one specimen sequenced in a study of blood T cell repertoires in COVID-19. The protocol was immunoSEQ multiplex PCR, while the TCRdb copy is restricted to in-frame clones and leaves out a portion. The sample includes 250,000 to 300,000 clones, 81% of them seen just once. The specimen sequenced was peripheral blood. These receptors were taken from a woman in her fifties or sixties with active or convalescent COVID-19.

Here the CDR3 DNA reads TGTGCCAGCAGCTTAGTGGCTCCCTATGGCTACACCTTC. Protein: CASSLVAPYGYTF. The chain links TRBV7-9 to TRBJ1-2; D gene uncertain. Germline V gene sequence: CDR1 SEHNR, CDR2 FQNEAQ (reference sequence). This CDR3 spans 13 amino acids. V lost 1 base and J 4 bases, leaving 7 bases between the germline ends.

This clone came up a few times. This chain links TRBV9 with TRBJ1-2, with D perhaps TRBD1 (5 bases). The germline gives CDR1 SGDLS, CDR2 YYNGEE. The V gene lost 1 base and the J gene lost 4 bases, with 8 bases spanning the gap. The CDR3 extends over 13 amino acids. CDR3 bases: TGTGCCAGCAGCGTACAGGGTCGCTATGGCTACACCTTC. It specifies CASSVQGRYGYTF.

The rearrangement links TRBV3-1 (or the pseudogene TRBV3-2) to TRBJ2-6; the match to TRBD1 covers 7 bases. This CDR3 spans 15 amino acids. Germline V gene sequence: CDR1 LGHDT, CDR2 YNNKEL (reference sequence). V shed 4 bases and J 3 bases; nucleotides not matched to a gene: 3. CDR3 sequence: CASSLGTVGANVLTF. The CDR3, as DNA: TGTGCCAGCAGCCTGGGGACAGTTGGGGCCAACGTCCTGACTTTC.

This clone was observed a few times. The chain has TRBV4-1 and TRBJ1-5; D perhaps matches TRBD1 (6 bases). The CDR3 consists of 14 residues. Trimming removed 6 bases from V and 6 bases from J, with 15 bases in between. The germline gives CDR1 MGHRA, CDR2 YSYEKL. The CDR3 DNA sequence: TGCGCCAGCAGAGACTCAGGGGTGGGTCAGCCCCAGCATTTT. Translated, it gives CASRDSGVGQPQHF.

V gene TRBV12-5 combines with J gene TRBJ1-2; D unresolved. Trimming shortened V by 1 base and J by 5 bases, and 14 bases separated the two germline ends. The germline gives CDR1 LGHNT, CDR2 FRNRAP. The CDR3 length is 15 residues. As DNA, the CDR3 is TGTGCTAGTGGTTTGGGACGCGATAGGGAGTATGGCTACACCTTC. It translates to CASGLGRDREYGYTF. Full variable domain (missing parts from reference TRBV12-5 and TRBJ1-2): DARVTQTPRHKVTEMGQEVTMRCQPILGHNTVFWYRQTMMQGLELLAYFRNRAPLDDSGMPKDRFSAEMPDATLATLKIQPSEPRDSAVYFCASGLGRDREYGYTFGSGTRLTVV.

The chain recombines TRBV3-1 (or the pseudogene TRBV3-2) with TRBJ1-2; unclear D gene. V dropped 5 bases and J dropped 2 bases, with 12 bases sitting between them. This CDR3 contains 14 residues. Germline V lookup: CDR1 LGHDT, CDR2 YNNKEL (reference sequence). The CDR3 reads CASSSPGRNYGYTF. The DNA for the CDR3 is TGTGCCAGCAGCAGTCCCGGCAGGAACTATGGCTACACCTTC.

This chain uses TRBV6-5 with TRBJ1-2; 8 bases are a match to TRBD1. After removal of 8 bases from V and 7 bases from J, the junction contained 3 bases not matched to a gene. The germline gives CDR1 MNHEY, CDR2 SVGAGI. The CDR3 runs to 11 residues. The CDR3 loop reads CASQGAGGYTF. In DNA, the CDR3 is TGTGCCAGCCAGGGGGCAGGTGGCTACACCTTC.

V is TRBV12-5 and J is TRBJ2-1, with D tentatively TRBD1 (6 bases). The CDR3 runs 16 residues. Trimming took off 4 bases at V and 3 bases at J, with 16 bases between the two ends. CDR1 is LGHNT, CDR2 FRNRAP, per germline. The CDR3 nucleotides are TGTGCTAGTGGTTCTAAAAGGGGGAATAGCTACAATGAGCAGTTCTTC. As protein: CASGSKRGNSYNEQFF.

The chain links TRBV7-2 to TRBJ2-7, with a tentative D call TRBD2 (5 bases). Trimming cost V 4 bases and J 2 bases, with 12 bases left between them. Looked up from germline, CDR1 is SGHTA and CDR2 is FQGNSA. There are 14 residues in the CDR3. The CDR3 sequence: CASSSLRGTYEQYF. CDR3 DNA: TGTGCCAGCAGCTCCCTCCGGGGAACCTACGAGCAGTACTTC.

A word on this clone: A much larger clone differs from this one at a single base, so this may be a read error. This chain uses TRBV7-2 with TRBJ2-7; the D is unclear. V was shortened by 5 bases and J by 2 bases, with 10 bases between the two germline ends. This CDR3 contains 13 residues. In germline, CDR1 is SGHTA, CDR2 FQGNSA. The CDR3 nucleotides read TGTACCAGCAGCCGTTCACTAACCTACGAGCAGTACTTC. It specifies CTSSRSLTYEQYF.

The CDR3 here is CSVGRENTEAFF. For the CDR3, the DNA is TGCAGCGTGGGGCGGGAGAACACTGAAGCTTTCTTT. V and J are TRBV29-1 and TRBJ1-1, with D perhaps matching TRBD1 (5 bases). Between the trimmed V and J ends, which lost 6 bases and 1 base, there was a span of 9 bases. This CDR3 has 12 residues. Germline V CDR1 and CDR2: SQVTM, ANQGSEA.

This clone was counted a few times. The rearrangement joins TRBV10-3 to TRBJ2-2; 8 bases agree with TRBD1. V lost 9 bases and J lost 3; bases outside the gene matches: 6. CDR3 length: 14 residues. CDR1 ENHRY and CDR2 SYGVKD come from the germline V gene. The CDR3 DNA sequence: TGTGCCATTCGGGACAGGTACGACACCGGGGAGCTGTTTTTT. Translating gives CAIRDRYDTGELFF.

The chain uses TRBV4-3 and TRBJ2-1; 15 nucleotides line up with TRBD2. This CDR3 has 15 residues. Losses at the gene ends were 1 base for V and 11 bases for J; bases not matched to a gene: 3. CDR1 and CDR2 (germline): LGHNA, YSLEER. The DNA of the CDR3 is TGCGCCAGCAGCCAAGGGACTAGCGGGGGGGCCAAGCAGTTCTTC. This codes for CASSQGTSGGAKQFF.

This sequence joins TRBV2 and TRBJ2-1; TRBD1 matches at 7 bases. There are 15 residues in the CDR3. Germline CDR1 is SNHLY and CDR2 is FYNNEI. The V segment lost 6 bases and the J segment 0 bases; nucleotides outside the gene matches: 5. CDR3 coding DNA: TGTGCCAGCAGCGAACAGGGGAGCTCCTACAATGAGCAGTTCTTC. Translated, it gives CASSEQGSSYNEQFF.

This clone was seen a handful of times. The J gene is TRBJ1-2, the V gene TRBV6-2 or TRBV6-3, with 7 positions matching TRBD1. V shed 2 bases and J 8 bases; nucleotides not matched to a gene: 5. This CDR3 comprises 13 residues. Germline loops: CDR1 MNHEY, CDR2 SVGEGT. CDR3 sequence (DNA): TGTGCCAGCAGTTACCTGGGACAGCAGGGCTACACCTTC. Translation gives CASSYLGQQGYTF.

This clone was seen only a few times. This rearrangement joins TRBV19 to TRBJ1-1; 10 nucleotides line up with TRBD1. V shed 5 bases, J shed 0 bases, and the junction held 6 bases outside the gene matches. The CDR3 is made up of 16 amino acids. The germline CDR1 and CDR2 sequences are LNHDA and SQIVND (reference sequence). CDR3 sequence reads: CASSRDRGLLNTEAFF. DNA for the CDR3: TGTGCCAGTAGTCGCGACAGGGGGCTCCTGAACACTGAAGCTTTCTTT.

This rearrangement joins TRBV2 to TRBJ1-4; 10 nucleotides line up with TRBD1. CDR1 SNHLY and CDR2 FYNNEI come from the germline V gene. The CDR3 spans 17 residues. Trimming cost V 7 bases and J 0 bases; bases outside gene matches: 8. This chain's CDR3 is CASTPGQGRATNEKLFF. CDR3 DNA sequence: TGTGCCAGCACCCCGGGACAGGGGCGAGCAACTAATGAAAAACTGTTTTTT.

V and J are TRBV15 and TRBJ1-1, with D unclear. Trimming shortened V by 0 bases and J by 3 bases, and 8 bases separated the two germline ends. The CDR3 sequence is 14 residues long. Germline-derived CDR1 and CDR2 are LNHNV and YYDKDF (reference sequence). DNA for the CDR3: TGTGCCACCAGCAGAGATCGGGTGCACACTGAAGCTTTCTTT. The encoded protein is CATSRDRVHTEAFF.

The V call is TRBV7-8, the J call TRBJ2-5; 11 bases agree with TRBD2. CDR1 SGHVS and CDR2 FQNEAQ come from the germline V gene. This CDR3 is 17 amino acids long. After removal of 5 bases from V and 9 bases from J, the junction contained 17 bases not matched to a gene. The CDR3 loop is CASSAEGGLAVTGAQYF. DNA of the CDR3: TGTGCCAGCAGCGCTGAGGGGGGACTAGCGGTCACTGGGGCCCAGTACTTC.

V gene TRBV5-4 combines with J gene TRBJ2-1; 9 bases agree with TRBD2. From germline, CDR1 is SGHNT and CDR2 YYREEE (reference sequence). The CDR3 totals 15 residues. The J segment lost 7 bases and the V segment lost 2 bases, leaving 7 bases of the junction unmatched. CDR3 sequence reads: CASSFELAGVNEQFF. In DNA, the CDR3 is TGTGCCAGCAGCTTCGAGTTAGCGGGGGTTAATGAGCAGTTCTTC.

This chain links TRBV27 with TRBJ1-1; TRBD1 matches at 7 bases. V was clipped by 8 bases and J by 2 bases; unmatched bases: 2. The CDR3 runs to 12 residues. Per the germline V gene, CDR1 is MNHEY and CDR2 is SMNVEV (reference sequence). CDR3 in DNA: TGTGCCAGCCAGGGGGGAAACACTGAAGCTTTCTTT. Translated: CASQGGNTEAFF.

Notes on this clone: Compared with germline, one end of the junction differs, possibly owing to a read error. The chain couples TRBV5-1 to TRBJ1-4; TRBD1 aligns across 7 bases. Germline V gene sequence: CDR1 SGHRS, CDR2 YFSETQ. CDR3 length equals 15 residues. As DNA, the CDR3 is TGCGCCAGCAGATTGGCCGCACAGGGGAATGAAAAACTGTTTTTT. This encodes CASRLAAQGNEKLFF.

The V call is TRBV19, the J call TRBJ1-6; 9 nucleotides align to TRBD1. The CDR3 covers 16 residues. With V trimmed by 4 bases and J by 7 bases, 8 bases remained unmatched. Germline values: CDR1 LNHDA, CDR2 SQIVND (reference sequence). CDR3 in DNA: TGTGCCAGTAGTACGACAGGGGGACTGGGCAATTCACCCCTCCACTTT. Encoded protein: CASSTTGGLGNSPLHF.

This chain uses TRBV5-1 with TRBJ2-3; 13 positions match TRBD2. CDR1 is SGHRS and CDR2 is YFSETQ in the germline V gene. The V gene end was trimmed by 4 bases and the J gene end by 2 bases; junction bases not matched to a gene: 4. This CDR3 has 16 amino acids. In DNA form, the CDR3 reads TGCGCCAGCAGCCCGACTAGCGGGGGGTACACAGATACGCAGTATTTT. It yields the protein CASSPTSGGYTDTQYF.